The 30 T cell receptor beta chains below all came from one sample that was sequenced in a study of T-cell memory formation after mild COVID-19. MiXCR, run by TCRdb on the 5' RACE reads, gives a single entry per CDR3 protein. The data show around 410,000 distinct CDR3 sequences, 20% to 30% seen once. What was sequenced was PBMCs or a T cell subset sorted from them (not recorded which). The receptors were sampled from an adult woman who had mild COVID-19 (a few samples of this study predate the infection). Cell type and time point are not known.

The rearrangement joins TRBV10-3 to TRBJ2-1, with D possibly TRBD2 on 6 matching bases. Germline values: CDR1 ENHRY, CDR2 SYGVKD. CDR3 length: 15 residues. Between the trimmed V and J ends, which lost 0 bases and 2 bases, there was a span of 8 bases. CDR3 DNA sequence: TGTGCCATCAGTGAGTCGGGGGGTACCTACAATGAGCAGTTCTTC. Encoded protein: CAISESGGTYNEQFF.

V usage is TRBV7-9 and J usage is TRBJ2-6; TRBD1 matches at 8 bases. The CDR3 extends over 18 amino acids. Germline CDR1 reads SEHNR; CDR2 reads FQNEAQ (reference sequence). J was trimmed by 1 base and V by 4 bases; bases with no gene match: 9. The CDR3 spells CASSYKDRAKSGANVLTF. The CDR3 DNA sequence: TGTGCCAGCAGCTACAAGGACAGGGCCAAATCTGGGGCCAACGTCCTGACTTTC.

This clonotype was observed a handful of times. V is TRBV5-1 and J is TRBJ2-7; tentative D call: TRBD1 (7 bases). This CDR3 has 13 residues. The germline V gene encodes CDR1 SGHRS and CDR2 YFSETQ. The CDR3 sequence: CLKQGRGEYEQYF. DNA of the CDR3: TGCCTAAAGCAGGGCAGGGGGGAATACGAGCAGTACTTC.

This chain uses TRBV7-9 with TRBJ2-4, with a possible D match to TRBD1 (7 bases). The CDR3 contains 17 residues. V was shortened by 4 bases and J by 0 bases, with 16 bases between the two germline ends. The germline V gene encodes CDR1 SEHNR and CDR2 FQNEAQ (reference sequence). The CDR3 bases are TGTGCCAGCAGCTCGCCAGGGGGGTCGTCAGCCAAAAACATTCAGTACTTC. This codes for CASSSPGGSSAKNIQYF. Full variable domain (rest looked up from reference TRBV7-9 and TRBJ2-4): DTGVSQNPRHKITKRGQNVTFRCDPISEHNRLYWYRQTLGQGPEFLTYFQNEAQLEKSRLLSDRFSAERPKGSFSTLEIQRTEQGDSAMYLCASSSPGGSSAKNIQYFGAGTRLSVL.

The table lists this clonotype with a few counts. V usage is TRBV12-3 or TRBV12-4 and J usage is TRBJ2-2; 7 bases are shared with TRBD2. Unmatched junction bases numbered 9, after V lost 6 bases and J lost 5 bases. The CDR3 is made up of 15 amino acids. CDR3 amino acids: CASRPGGGLTGELFF. CDR3 DNA: TGTGCCAGCAGACCGGGCGGGGGACTAACCGGGGAGCTGTTTTTT.

This clonotype was observed at least ten times. The chain uses TRBV5-1 and TRBJ1-1; TRBD1 agrees at 9 bases. CDR1 is SGHRS, CDR2 YFSETQ, per germline. The CDR3 covers 17 residues. J gave up 4 bases and V 0 bases, and 10 bases lay outside the gene matches. The CDR3 loop is CASSLEPQGARATEAFF. The CDR3 DNA reads TGCGCCAGCAGCTTGGAACCACAGGGGGCGCGGGCCACTGAAGCTTTCTTT.

This clonotype was detected a few times. The V gene is TRBV4-3, the J gene TRBJ2-5; 10 nucleotides line up with TRBD1. Germline CDR1 reads LGHNA; CDR2 reads YSLEER. V lost 3 bases, J lost 5 bases, and 15 bases stayed unmatched. The CDR3 runs 18 residues. In nucleotides, the CDR3 is TGCGCCAGCAGCCAGAGATTGACAGGGGGCGACCTGGTGGAGACCCAGTACTTC. Protein: CASSQRLTGGDLVETQYF.

This clonotype was recorded a few times. This chain uses TRBV7-9 with TRBJ2-1; 9 positions agree with TRBD1. In germline, CDR1 is SEHNR, CDR2 FQNEAQ (reference sequence). The ends lost 3 bases at V and 7 bases at J; junction bases unmatched: 7. The CDR3 consists of 15 residues. DNA of the CDR3: TGTGCCAGCAGCTTCCGGGACAGGGCTTTTAATGAGCAGTTCTTC. This codes for CASSFRDRAFNEQFF.

The chain recombines TRBV5-8 with TRBJ2-7, with a tentative D call TRBD2 (5 bases). The CDR3 contains 18 residues. CDR1 and CDR2 from the germline V gene are SGHTS and YDEGEE. V was trimmed by 0 bases and J by 0 bases, leaving 19 bases between them. DNA of the CDR3: TGTGCCAGCAGCTTGGGCCGGATTGGCGGTGGGAGCTCCTACGAGCAGTACTTC. It yields the protein CASSLGRIGGGSSYEQYF. The entire variable domain, with the rest obtained from reference TRBV5-8 and TRBJ2-7, is as follows: EAGVTQSPTHLIKTRGQQATLRCSPISGHTSVYWYQQALGLGLQFLLWYDEGEERNRGNFPPRFSGRQFPNYSSELNVNALELEDSALYLCASSLGRIGGGSSYEQYFGPGTRLTVT.

The chain is built from TRBV29-1 and TRBJ2-5, with 7 bases aligning to TRBD1. Germline assignment: CDR1 SQVTM and CDR2 ANQGSEA. The CDR3 extends over 13 amino acids. V shed 7 bases and J 4 bases; nucleotides not matched to a gene: 9. In DNA form, the CDR3 reads TGCAGCGCTGACAGGGTGTTTGGAGAGACCCAGTACTTC. Translated: CSADRVFGETQYF.

The V gene is TRBV3-1, the J gene TRBJ2-7; 8 bases fit TRBD2. CDR3 size: 15 residues. Trimming took 3 bases from V and 2 from J; bases not matched to a gene: 6. Germline-derived CDR1 and CDR2 are LGHDT and YNNKEL (reference sequence). The CDR3 bases are TGTGCCAGCAGCCAGGGAGCGGGGGCCGCCTACGAGCAGTACTTC. It is translated as CASSQGAGAAYEQYF.

The rearrangement joins TRBV29-1 to TRBJ2-1; either TRBD1 or TRBD2 may fit D (5 bases each). The CDR3 length is 16 residues. Trimming took off 3 bases at V and 9 bases at J, with 24 bases between the two ends. Germline CDR1 and CDR2: SQVTM and ANQGSEA. CDR3 protein: CSVDGLAGDLKGEQFF. CDR3 nucleotide sequence: TGCAGCGTTGATGGGCTAGCCGGGGACCTGAAGGGTGAGCAGTTCTTC.

The rearrangement joins TRBV27 to TRBJ2-4, with D perhaps TRBD1 or TRBD2 (7 bases each). The ends were cut back, 6 bases at V and 6 bases at J, with 15 bases in the middle. The CDR3 is 14 residues long. From germline, CDR1 is MNHEY and CDR2 SMNVEV (reference sequence). The CDR3 DNA reads TGTGCCAGCAGCAATCAGGGGGGGGTAAACATTCAGTACTTC. Translating it yields CASSNQGGVNIQYF.

J is TRBJ2-2 and V is TRBV9, with 7 bases lining up with TRBD1. CDR1 SGDLS and CDR2 YYNGEE come from the germline V gene. V gave up 4 bases and J gave up 6 bases; unmatched junction bases: 6. The CDR3 runs 14 residues. The CDR3 DNA reads TGTGCCAGCAGCCCAAAGGGGGCACCCGGGGAGCTGTTTTTT. Translation gives CASSPKGAPGELFF.

This clonotype turned up a few times. The rearrangement uses TRBV5-1 and TRBJ1-1, with D possibly being TRBD1 (6 bases). The CDR3 is made up of 11 amino acids. CDR1 is SGHRS, CDR2 YFSETQ, per germline. V dropped 7 bases and J dropped 11 bases, with 15 bases sitting between them. CDR3 DNA: TGCGCCAGCCACGGGGGGCACTGGGCTTTCTTT. Translated: CASHGGHWAFF.

The V call is TRBV3-1, the J call TRBJ2-3, with TRBD1 matching 7 bases. Germline V gene lookup returns CDR1 LGHDT and CDR2 YNNKEL (reference sequence). V dropped 5 bases and J dropped 4; count of bases not matched to a gene: 9. This CDR3 comprises 15 residues. The CDR3 loop is CASSAHTGDADTQYF. The CDR3 region has the DNA TGTGCCAGCAGCGCGCACACAGGGGATGCAGATACGCAGTATTTT.

This clonotype has only a few counts. V is TRBV5-5 and J is TRBJ1-1, with D possibly TRBD1 on 6 matching bases. CDR1 is SGHKS, CDR2 YYEKEE, per germline (reference sequence). V gave up 4 bases and J gave up 3 bases, with 13 bases separating them. The CDR3 has 14 amino acids. Here the CDR3 reads CASSLQTGYTEAFF. DNA of the CDR3: TGTGCCAGCAGCCTACAGACAGGATACACTGAAGCTTTCTTT. The full variable domain, rest sourced from reference TRBV5-5 and TRBJ1-1, is DAGVTQSPTHLIKTRGQQVTLRCSPISGHKSVSWYQQVLGQGPQFIFQYYEKEERGRGNFPDRFSARQFPNYSSELNVNALLLGDSALYLCASSLQTGYTEAFFGQGTRLTVV.

This clonotype has just a few counts. J is TRBJ1-1 and V is TRBV19, with TRBD1 identical over 7 bases. Looked up from germline, CDR1 is LNHDA and CDR2 is SQIVND (reference sequence). The CDR3 loop spans 13 amino acids. Losses at the gene ends were 8 bases for V and 6 bases for J; bases not matched to a gene: 9. The CDR3 loop is CASGDRVDAEAFF. The CDR3 nucleotides are TGTGCCAGTGGCGACAGGGTGGACGCTGAAGCTTTCTTT.

This clonotype was observed at least ten times. V gene TRBV20-1 combines with J gene TRBJ2-3; 11 bases line up with TRBD2. The CDR3 is 17 amino acids. CDR1 and CDR2 from the germline V gene are DFQATT and SNEGSKA (reference sequence). With V trimmed by 3 bases and J by 0 bases, 8 bases remained unmatched. CDR3 nucleotide sequence: TGCAGTGCTAGGGCCTCGTGGACTAGCGGGAGCACAGATACGCAGTATTTT. Translated: CSARASWTSGSTDTQYF.

This clonotype has more than one count but fewer than ten. V gene TRBV15 combines with J gene TRBJ2-3; D ambiguous. The germline V gene has CDR1 LNHNV and CDR2 YYDKDF (reference sequence). V was shortened by 0 bases and J by 4 bases, with 8 bases between the two germline ends. This CDR3 contains 14 residues. The CDR3 region has the DNA TGTGCCACCAGCAGAGATACGGCGCCAGATACGCAGTATTTT. It yields the protein CATSRDTAPDTQYF. The full variable domain, in which reference TRBV15 and TRBJ2-3 provide the parts outside the CDR3, is DAMVIQNPRYQVTQFGKPVTLSCSQTLNHNVMYWYQQKSSQAPKLLFHYYDKDFNNEADTPDNFQSRRPNTSFCFLDIRSPGLGDTAMYLCATSRDTAPDTQYFGPGTRLTVL.

In this sample, this clonotype turned up a few times. The V call is TRBV2, the J call TRBJ2-1; D possibly corresponds to TRBD1 (6 bases). CDR3 length equals 15 residues. The V end was cut by 6 bases, the J end by 5 bases, with 17 bases between. Germline values: CDR1 SNHLY, CDR2 FYNNEI. CDR3 in amino acids: CASRAGEVRNNEQFF. CDR3 bases: TGTGCCAGCAGGGCAGGGGAAGTTCGGAACAATGAGCAGTTCTTC.

In this sample, this clonotype turned up a few times. This rearrangement joins TRBV5-5 to TRBJ1-4, with 7 positions matching TRBD1. Germline values: CDR1 SGHKS, CDR2 YYEKEE (reference sequence). Unmatched junction bases numbered 7, after V lost 6 bases and J lost 5 bases. The CDR3 loop spans 14 amino acids. The CDR3 DNA follows: TGTGCCAGCACCCTGGGACAGTCAAATGAAAAACTGTTTTTT. It encodes CASTLGQSNEKLFF.

This clonotype was seen a few times. This rearrangement joins TRBV7-8 to TRBJ1-1; a weak D match, TRBD1 (5 bases). Germline CDR1 and CDR2: SGHVS and FQNEAQ. The V end was cut by 5 bases, the J end by 5 bases, with 15 bases between. The CDR3 sequence is 14 residues long. The CDR3 nucleotides read TGTGCCAGCAGCGTAATTATGGGGGGAACTGAAGCTTTCTTT. Translating gives CASSVIMGGTEAFF.

This clonotype has a handful of counts. The CDR3 is CASSPIPSTDTQYF. The CDR3, as DNA: TGTGCCAGCAGCCCAATTCCTAGCACAGATACGCAGTATTTT. V and J are TRBV7-3 and TRBJ2-3; no firm D call. Germline V gene lookup returns CDR1 SGHTA and CDR2 FQGTGA. Trimming left V 5 bases short and J 0 bases short, with 9 bases between. This CDR3 contains 14 residues.

This clonotype came up a few times. The rearrangement links TRBV27 to TRBJ1-2; 7 positions agree with TRBD1. The CDR3 has 14 amino acids. V was clipped by 6 bases and J by 4 bases; unmatched bases: 8. Germline V gives CDR1 MNHEY, CDR2 SMNVEV (reference sequence). This chain's CDR3 is CASRLTGWAYGYTF. CDR3 nucleotides: TGTGCCAGCAGACTGACAGGGTGGGCCTATGGCTACACCTTC.

The chain uses TRBV7-3 and TRBJ1-2, with TRBD1 matching 9 bases. V lost 0 bases, J lost 8 bases, and 4 bases stayed unmatched. CDR3 length: 14 amino acids. Germline values: CDR1 SGHTA, CDR2 FQGTGA. The CDR3 DNA reads as TGTGCCAGCAGCTTAACGGGACAGGGAAACGGCTACACCTTC. Its protein product is CASSLTGQGNGYTF.

This chain uses TRBV7-9 with TRBJ1-2, with D unclear. Germline V gene data show CDR1 as SEHNR and CDR2 as FQNEAQ (reference sequence). There are 13 residues in the CDR3. Deletions cut 5 bases from V and 1 base from J, with 8 bases between. CDR3 protein: CASSHNDNYGYTF. CDR3 nucleotides: TGTGCCAGCAGCCATAACGATAACTATGGCTACACCTTC. Full variable domain (missing parts from reference TRBV7-9 and TRBJ1-2): DTGVSQNPRHKITKRGQNVTFRCDPISEHNRLYWYRQTLGQGPEFLTYFQNEAQLEKSRLLSDRFSAERPKGSFSTLEIQRTEQGDSAMYLCASSHNDNYGYTFGSGTRLTVV.

The table lists this clonotype with a few counts. The rearrangement links TRBV27 to TRBJ2-7; TRBD2 matches 14 bases. Losses at the gene ends were 5 bases for V and 6 bases for J; bases not matched to a gene: 6. CDR1 MNHEY and CDR2 SMNVEV come from the germline V gene (reference sequence). The CDR3 consists of 15 residues. The CDR3 DNA follows: TGTGCCAGCAGTCCCGGGACTAGCGGGAGTCGCGAGCAGTACTTC. Its translation: CASSPGTSGSREQYF.

J is TRBJ2-3 and V is TRBV7-9; weak D call: TRBD2 (6 bases). CDR3 length: 14 amino acids. Germline V gene sequence: CDR1 SEHNR, CDR2 FQNEAQ (reference sequence). V was shortened by 10 bases and J by 0 bases, with 14 bases between the two germline ends. CDR3 in amino acids: CATLLAKSTDTQYF. The CDR3 DNA follows: TGTGCCACCCTACTAGCCAAGAGCACAGATACGCAGTATTTT. Variable domain in full (rest from reference TRBV7-9 and TRBJ2-3): DTGVSQNPRHKITKRGQNVTFRCDPISEHNRLYWYRQTLGQGPEFLTYFQNEAQLEKSRLLSDRFSAERPKGSFSTLEIQRTEQGDSAMYLCATLLAKSTDTQYFGPGTRLTVL.

The gene calls are TRBV7-9 and TRBJ2-2, with D perhaps given as TRBD1 or TRBD2 (6 bases each). V shed 0 bases and J shed 2 bases, with 22 bases lying between them. This CDR3 is built from 20 residues. Looked up from germline, CDR1 is SEHNR and CDR2 is FQNEAQ (reference sequence). The CDR3 bases are TGTGCCAGCAGCTTAGCGCTGGAGGGGGTTCGGTACGCAAACACCGGGGAGCTGTTTTTT. This codes for CASSLALEGVRYANTGELFF. The full variable domain, in which reference TRBV7-9 and TRBJ2-2 provide the parts outside the CDR3, is DTGVSQNPRHKITKRGQNVTFRCDPISEHNRLYWYRQTLGQGPEFLTYFQNEAQLEKSRLLSDRFSAERPKGSFSTLEIQRTEQGDSAMYLCASSLALEGVRYANTGELFFGEGSRLTVL.